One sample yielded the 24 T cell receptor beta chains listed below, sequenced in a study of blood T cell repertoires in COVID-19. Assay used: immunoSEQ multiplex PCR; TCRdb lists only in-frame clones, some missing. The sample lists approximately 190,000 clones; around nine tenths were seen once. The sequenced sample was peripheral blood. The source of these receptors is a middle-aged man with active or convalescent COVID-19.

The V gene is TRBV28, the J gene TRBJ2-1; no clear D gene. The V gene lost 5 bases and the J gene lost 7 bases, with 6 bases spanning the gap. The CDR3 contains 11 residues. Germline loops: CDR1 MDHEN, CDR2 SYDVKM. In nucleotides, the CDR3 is TGTGCCAGCAGTCTATCTAATGAGCAGTTCTTC. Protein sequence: CASSLSNEQFF.

The CDR3 reads CASSRAGGTDTQYF. CDR3 nucleotides: TGTGCCAGCAGCCGAGCGGGGGGCACAGATACGCAGTATTTT. The J gene is TRBJ2-3, the V gene TRBV6-2 or TRBV6-3; 8 bases match TRBD2. Germline V CDR1 and CDR2: MNHEY, SVGEGT. CDR3 length: 14 amino acids. With V trimmed by 6 bases and J by 1 base, 3 bases remained unmatched.

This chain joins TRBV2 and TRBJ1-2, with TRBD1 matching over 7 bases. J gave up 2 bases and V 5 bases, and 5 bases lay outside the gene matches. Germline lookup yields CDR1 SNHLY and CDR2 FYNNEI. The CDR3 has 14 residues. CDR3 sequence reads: CASSIDRANYGYTF. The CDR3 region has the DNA TGTGCCAGCAGTATAGACAGGGCGAACTATGGCTACACCTTC.

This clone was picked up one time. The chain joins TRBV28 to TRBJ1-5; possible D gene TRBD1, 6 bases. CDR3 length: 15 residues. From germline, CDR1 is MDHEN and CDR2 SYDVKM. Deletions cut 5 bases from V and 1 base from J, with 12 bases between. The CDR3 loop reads CASSPYRASNQPQHF. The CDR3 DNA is TGTGCCAGCAGTCCGTACAGGGCAAGCAATCAGCCCCAGCATTTT.

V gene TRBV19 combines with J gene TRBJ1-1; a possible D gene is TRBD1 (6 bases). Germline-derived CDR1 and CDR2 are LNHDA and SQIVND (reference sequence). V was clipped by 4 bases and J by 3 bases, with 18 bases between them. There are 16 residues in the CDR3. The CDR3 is CASSTPTGGPDTEAFF. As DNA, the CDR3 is TGTGCCAGTAGTACCCCGACAGGTGGCCCCGACACTGAAGCTTTCTTT.

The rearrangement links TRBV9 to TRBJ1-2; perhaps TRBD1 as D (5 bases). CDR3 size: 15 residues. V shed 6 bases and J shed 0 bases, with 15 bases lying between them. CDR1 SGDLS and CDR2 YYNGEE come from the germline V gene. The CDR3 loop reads CASTRDGGANYGYTF. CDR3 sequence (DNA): TGTGCCAGCACCAGGGACGGGGGAGCTAACTATGGCTACACCTTC. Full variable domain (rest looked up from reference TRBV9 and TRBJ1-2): DSGVTQTPKHLITATGQRVTLRCSPRSGDLSVYWYQQSLDQGLQFLIQYYNGEERAKGNILERFSAQQFPDLHSELNLSSLELGDSALYFCASTRDGGANYGYTFGSGTRLTVV.

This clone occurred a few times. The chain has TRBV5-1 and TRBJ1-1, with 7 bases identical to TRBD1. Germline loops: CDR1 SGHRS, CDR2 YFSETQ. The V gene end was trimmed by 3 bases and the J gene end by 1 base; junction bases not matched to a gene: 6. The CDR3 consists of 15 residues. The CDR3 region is CASSWVQGPNTEAFF. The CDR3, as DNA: TGCGCCAGCAGCTGGGTACAGGGGCCGAACACTGAAGCTTTCTTT.

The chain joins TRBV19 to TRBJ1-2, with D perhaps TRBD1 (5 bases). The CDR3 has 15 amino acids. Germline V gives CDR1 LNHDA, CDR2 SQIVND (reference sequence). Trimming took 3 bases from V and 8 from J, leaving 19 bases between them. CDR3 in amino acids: CASSIGQGGSSGYTF. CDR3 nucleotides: TGTGCCAGTAGTATTGGGCAGGGTGGCTCGAGCGGCTACACCTTC.

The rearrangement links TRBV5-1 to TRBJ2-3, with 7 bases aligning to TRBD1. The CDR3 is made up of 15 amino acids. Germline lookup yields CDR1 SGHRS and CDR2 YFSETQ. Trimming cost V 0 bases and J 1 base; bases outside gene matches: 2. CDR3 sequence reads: CASSLEGGRTDTQYF. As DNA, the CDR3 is TGCGCCAGCAGCTTGGAAGGGGGCCGCACAGATACGCAGTATTTT.

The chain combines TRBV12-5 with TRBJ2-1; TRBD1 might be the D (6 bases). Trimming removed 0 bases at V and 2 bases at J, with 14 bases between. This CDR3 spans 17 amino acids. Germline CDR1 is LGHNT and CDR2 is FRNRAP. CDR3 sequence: CASGLVLTGNPYNEQFF. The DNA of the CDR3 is TGTGCTAGTGGTTTGGTATTGACAGGAAACCCCTACAATGAGCAGTTCTTC.

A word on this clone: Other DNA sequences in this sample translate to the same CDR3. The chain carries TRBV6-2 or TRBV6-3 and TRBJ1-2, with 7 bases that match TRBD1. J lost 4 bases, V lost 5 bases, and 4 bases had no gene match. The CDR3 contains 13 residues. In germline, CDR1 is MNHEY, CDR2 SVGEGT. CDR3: CASSPGQSYGYTF. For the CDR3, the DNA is TGTGCCAGCAGTCCGGGACAGTCCTATGGCTACACCTTC.

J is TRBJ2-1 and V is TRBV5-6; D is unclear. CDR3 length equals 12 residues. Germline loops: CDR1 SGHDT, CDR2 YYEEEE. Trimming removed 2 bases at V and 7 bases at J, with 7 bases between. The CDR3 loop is CASSFTVNEQFF. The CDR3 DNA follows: TGTGCCAGCAGCTTTACAGTGAATGAGCAGTTCTTC.

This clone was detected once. The CDR3 DNA follows: TGTGCCAGCAGCCAAAGAACAGGGAGCTACAATGAGCAGTTCTTC. Translating it yields CASSQRTGSYNEQFF. This chain links TRBV3-1 (or the pseudogene TRBV3-2) with TRBJ2-1, with a tentative D call TRBD1 (6 bases). Trimming took 2 bases from V and 3 from J, leaving 11 bases between them. CDR1 and CDR2 (germline): LGHDT, YNNKEL (reference sequence). CDR3 length equals 15 residues.

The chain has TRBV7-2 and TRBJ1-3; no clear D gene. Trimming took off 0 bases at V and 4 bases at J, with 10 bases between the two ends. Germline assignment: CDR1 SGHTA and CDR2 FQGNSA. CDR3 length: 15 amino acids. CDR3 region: CASSLAARLGNTIYF. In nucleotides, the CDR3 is TGTGCCAGCAGCTTAGCAGCTCGACTGGGAAACACCATATATTTT.

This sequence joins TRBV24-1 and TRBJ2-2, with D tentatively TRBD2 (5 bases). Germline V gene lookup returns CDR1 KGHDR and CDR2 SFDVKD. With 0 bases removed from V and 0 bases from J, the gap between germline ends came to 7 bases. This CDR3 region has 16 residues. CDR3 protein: CATSDLEGANTGELFF. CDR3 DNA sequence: TGTGCCACCAGTGATTTGGAGGGCGCGAACACCGGGGAGCTGTTTTTT.

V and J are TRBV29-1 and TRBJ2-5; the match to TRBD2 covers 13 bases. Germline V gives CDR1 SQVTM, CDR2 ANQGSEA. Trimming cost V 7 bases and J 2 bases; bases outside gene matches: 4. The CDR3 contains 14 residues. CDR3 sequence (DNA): TGCAGCGGGGGACTAGCGGGACTACAAGAGACCCAGTACTTC. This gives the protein CSGGLAGLQETQYF. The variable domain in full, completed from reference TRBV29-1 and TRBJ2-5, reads SAVISQKPSRDICQRGTSLTIQCQVDSQVTMMFWYRQQPGQSLTLIATANQGSEATYESGFVIDKFPISRPNLTFSTLTVSNMSPEDSSIYLCSGGLAGLQETQYFGPGTRLLVL.

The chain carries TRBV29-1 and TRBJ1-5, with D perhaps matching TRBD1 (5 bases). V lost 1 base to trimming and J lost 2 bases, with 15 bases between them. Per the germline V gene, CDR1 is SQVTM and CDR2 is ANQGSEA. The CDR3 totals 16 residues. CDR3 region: CSVEVAGSIGNQPQHF. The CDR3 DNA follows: TGCAGCGTTGAAGTGGCAGGGTCCATAGGCAATCAGCCCCAGCATTTT.

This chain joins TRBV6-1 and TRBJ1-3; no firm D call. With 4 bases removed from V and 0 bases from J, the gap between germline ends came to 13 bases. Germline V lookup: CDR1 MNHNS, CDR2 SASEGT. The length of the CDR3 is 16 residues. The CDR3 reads CASSVTIMSSGNTIYF. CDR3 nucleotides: TGTGCCAGCAGTGTAACCATCATGAGCTCTGGAAACACCATATATTTT.

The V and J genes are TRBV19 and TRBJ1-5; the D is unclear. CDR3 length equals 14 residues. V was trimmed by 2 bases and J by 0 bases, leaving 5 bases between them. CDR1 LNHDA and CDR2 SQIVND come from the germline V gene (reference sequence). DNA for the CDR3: TGTGCCAGTAGTATATTAGATAGCAATCAGCCCCAGCATTTT. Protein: CASSILDSNQPQHF.

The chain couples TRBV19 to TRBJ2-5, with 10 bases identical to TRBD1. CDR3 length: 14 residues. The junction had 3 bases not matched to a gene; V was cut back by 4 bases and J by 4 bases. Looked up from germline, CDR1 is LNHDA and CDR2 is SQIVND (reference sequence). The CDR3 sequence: CASSTGQGPETQYF. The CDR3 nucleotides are TGTGCCAGTAGTACGGGACAGGGGCCAGAGACCCAGTACTTC.

The CDR3 DNA reads TGTGCCAGTAGTGAGACCGGGACAGGGAGTGGAGAGCAGTACTTC. The encoded protein is CASSETGTGSGEQYF. The V call is TRBV19, the J call TRBJ2-7; 9 positions match TRBD1. This CDR3 is built from 15 residues. Trimming took 5 bases from V and 7 from J; bases not matched to a gene: 12. Germline CDR1 is LNHDA and CDR2 is SQIVND (reference sequence).

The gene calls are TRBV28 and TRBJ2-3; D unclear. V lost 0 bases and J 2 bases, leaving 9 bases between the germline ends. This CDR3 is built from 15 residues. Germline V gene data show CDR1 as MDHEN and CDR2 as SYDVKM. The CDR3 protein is CASSLWARDTDTQYF. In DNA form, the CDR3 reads TGTGCCAGCAGTTTATGGGCTCGTGACACAGATACGCAGTATTTT.

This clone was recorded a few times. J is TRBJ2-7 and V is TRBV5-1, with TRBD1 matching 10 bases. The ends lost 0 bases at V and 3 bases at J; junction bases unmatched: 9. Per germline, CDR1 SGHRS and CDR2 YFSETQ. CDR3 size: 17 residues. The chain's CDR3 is CASSLGQGAHLNYEQYF. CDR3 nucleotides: TGCGCCAGCAGCTTGGGACAGGGGGCCCACTTAAACTACGAGCAGTACTTC. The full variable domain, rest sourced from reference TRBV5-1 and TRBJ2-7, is KAGVTQTPRYLIKTRGQQVTLSCSPISGHRSVSWYQQTPGQGLQFLFEYFSETQRNKGNFPGRFSGRQFSNSRSEMNVSTLELGDSALYLCASSLGQGAHLNYEQYFGPGTRLTVT.

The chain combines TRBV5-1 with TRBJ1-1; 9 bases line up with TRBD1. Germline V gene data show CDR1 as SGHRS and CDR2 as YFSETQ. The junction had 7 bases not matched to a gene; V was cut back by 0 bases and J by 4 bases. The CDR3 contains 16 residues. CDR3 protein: CASSLGDRVIGTEAFF. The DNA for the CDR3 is TGCGCCAGCAGCTTGGGGGACAGGGTTATCGGCACTGAAGCTTTCTTT.